The rows below give T cell receptor beta chains drawn from one sample of a study of blood T cell repertoires in COVID-19. The repertoire was sequenced with immunoSEQ multiplex PCR; TCRdb's copy has only in-frame clones and lacks some. The table has approximately 62,000 clones, 76% seen once; the top ten hold around 6%. The sample comprised peripheral blood. These receptors were collected from a woman between 45 and 65 years old with active or convalescent COVID-19. Each CDR3 is given with its conserved first and last residue. A D gene is named only where the DNA matches it firmly. Rows may omit the clone size; those that give it use once, few, many or a size class.

clone_size	j_call	v_call	d_call	cdr3_aa	cdr3_nt
-	TRBJ2-7	TRBV12-3/TRBV12-4	-	CASSRGPYEQYF	TGTGCCAGCAGCAGGGGTCCCTACGAGCAGTACTTC
-	TRBJ2-5	TRBV2	-	CASSGIQETQYF	TGTGCCAGCAGTGGAATTCAGGAGACCCAGTACTTC
-	TRBJ2-4	TRBV6-2/TRBV6-3	-	CASSYGRGNIQYF	TGTGCCAGCAGTTATGGCAGGGGAAACATTCAGTACTTC
-	TRBJ1-2	TRBV6-1	-	CASSEDISRDYTF	TGTGCCAGCAGTGAAGACATTTCCCGTGACTACACCTTC
-	TRBJ1-1	TRBV18	TRBD1	CASQNDRGNTEAFF	TGTGCCAGCCAAAATGACAGGGGAAACACTGAAGCTTTCTTT
once	TRBJ2-5	TRBV20-1	-	CSASVAQETQYF	TGCAGTGCTAGTGTAGCTCAAGAGACCCAGTACTTC
-	TRBJ2-3	TRBV12-3/TRBV12-4	-	CASSLGREQYF	TGTGCCAGCAGTTTGGGGCGGGAGCAGTATTTT
-	TRBJ1-1	TRBV11-2	-	CASSSTREGTEAFF	TGTGCCAGCAGCTCCACAAGAGAGGGAACTGAAGCTTTCTTT
-	TRBJ2-2	TRBV9	TRBD2	CASSVDLAGNGELFF	TGTGCCAGCAGCGTAGACCTAGCGGGGAACGGGGAGCTGTTTTTT
-	TRBJ2-7	TRBV28	TRBD2	CASRSGGSRGEQYF	TGTGCCAGCAGGTCGGGGGGATCCCGGGGCGAGCAGTACTTC
-	TRBJ1-6	TRBV24-1	-	CATSLRGRAPLHF	TGTGCCACCTCCCTCAGGGGACGGGCACCCCTCCACTTT
-	TRBJ1-1	TRBV6-5	-	CASTRSPVNTEAFF	TGTGCCAGCACCAGGTCCCCGGTGAACACTGAAGCTTTCTTT
once	TRBJ2-1	TRBV14	-	CASSHPLYNEQFF	TGTGCCAGCAGCCATCCCCTCTACAATGAGCAGTTCTTC
few	TRBJ1-5	TRBV30	-	CAWTPWGGGNQPQHF	TGTGCCTGGACCCCGTGGGGGGGAGGCAATCAGCCCCAGCATTTT
-	TRBJ2-5	TRBV27	TRBD2	CASSSSGRRGTQYF	TGTGCCAGCAGTTCCAGCGGGAGGAGGGGGACCCAGTACTTC
-	TRBJ2-3	TRBV5-1	-	CASSLDGRKDTQYF	TGCGCCAGCAGCTTGGACGGGAGAAAAGATACGCAGTATTTT
-	TRBJ1-6	TRBV4-1	-	CASSQLQGFTSPLHF	TGCGCCAGCAGCCAACTACAGGGTTTCACTTCACCCCTCCACTTT
-	TRBJ2-7	TRBV20-1	TRBD2	CSARGSSGEQYF	TGCAGTGCTCGTGGGTCTAGCGGCGAGCAGTACTTC
few	TRBJ2-3	TRBV30	-	CAWSSRVDTQYF	TGTGCCTGGAGTTCCAGGGTAGATACGCAGTATTTT
-	TRBJ1-2	TRBV14	-	CASSQEFRGGYTF	TGTGCCAGCAGCCAAGAATTTCGGGGTGGCTACACCTTC
-	TRBJ1-5	TRBV24-1	-	CATSDLFSDQPQHF	TGTGCCACCAGTGATTTGTTCTCCGATCAGCCCCAGCATTTT
-	TRBJ1-2	TRBV3-1/TRBV3-2	TRBD1	CASSKYRGRAGYTF	TGTGCCAGCAGCAAATACAGGGGGCGCGCGGGCTACACCTTC
-	TRBJ2-5	TRBV3-1/TRBV3-2	-	CASSQKTPPGVGETQYF	TGTGCCAGCAGCCAAAAAACTCCGCCAGGGGTGGGCGAGACCCAGTACTTC
-	TRBJ1-1	TRBV30	-	CAWRRGTEAFF	TGTGCCTGGAGAAGGGGCACTGAAGCTTTCTTT
-	TRBJ2-1	TRBV3-1/TRBV3-2	-	CASSQRLVDEQFF	TGTGCCAGCAGCCAAAGACTAGTGGATGAGCAGTTCTTC
-	TRBJ2-3	TRBV7-2	TRBD2	CASSSWTSGNTDTQYF	TGTGCCAGCAGCTCTTGGACTAGCGGAAACACAGATACGCAGTATTTT
-	TRBJ1-2	TRBV7-2	-	CASSLGQASSIGYTF	TGTGCCAGCAGCTTAGGGCAGGCATCCAGTATCGGCTACACCTTC
-	TRBJ2-3	TRBV19	-	CASSIGYQDTDTQYF	TGTGCCAGTAGTATAGGGTACCAGGACACAGATACGCAGTATTTT
-	TRBJ1-1	TRBV9	-	CASSPDGQGSTEAFF	TGTGCCAGCAGTCCTGATGGGCAGGGAAGCACTGAAGCTTTCTTT
-	TRBJ2-3	TRBV10-3	-	CAISESQRTDTQYF	TGTGCCATCAGTGAGTCACAGCGCACAGATACGCAGTATTTT
-	TRBJ1-4	TRBV19	-	CAVTPNGNVLGEKLFF	TGTGCGGTAACCCCTAACGGGAATGTGCTGGGAGAAAAACTGTTTTTT
once	TRBJ1-5	TRBV30	TRBD1	CAFGTGGAKYQPQHF	TGTGCCTTCGGGACAGGGGGCGCGAAATACCAGCCCCAGCATTTT
-	TRBJ1-2	TRBV4-2	-	CASSPARMEDGYTF	TGTGCCAGCAGCCCAGCAAGGATGGAGGATGGCTACACCTTC
-	TRBJ2-5	TRBV5-1	TRBD2	CASSPGTSGRLETQYF	TGCGCCAGCAGCCCCGGGACTAGCGGGAGGCTAGAGACCCAGTACTTC
-	TRBJ1-1	TRBV30	TRBD1	CAWLTGDTEAFF	TGTGCCTGGCTGACAGGGGACACTGAAGCTTTCTTT
-	TRBJ1-1	TRBV2	TRBD1	CASQGSGGKAEAFF	TGTGCCAGCCAAGGGTCAGGGGGTAAGGCTGAAGCTTTCTTT
few	TRBJ1-2	TRBV29-1	-	CSVASRVDGYTF	TGCAGCGTTGCCAGCAGGGTTGATGGCTACACCTTC
-	TRBJ1-2	TRBV9	-	CASSAEGGGTHGYTF	TGTGCCAGCAGCGCCGAAGGGGGAGGGACCCATGGCTACACCTTC
-	TRBJ2-5	TRBV25-1	TRBD2	CASSVGGRARETQYF	TGTGCCAGCAGTGTCGGCGGGAGGGCGAGGGAGACCCAGTACTTC
-	TRBJ1-1	TRBV4-1	-	CASSHRGTEAFF	TGCGCCAGCAGCCATCGGGGGACTGAAGCTTTCTTT